This T cell receptor beta chain was retrieved from a study of shared clonotypes between healthy human individuals. General study findings and limits: Specimens sampled were limited to blood, with tissue repertoires likely differing.

Across several immunoSEQ plates, the genomic DNA of each subset was split evenly. Authors' processing steps: Quality scores were absent from the junction-only immunoSEQ sequences, so filtering differed. Sequenced by immunoSEQ multiplex PCR; TCRdb stores in-frame clones only, minus some. V and J calls plus clone size are reproduced from that table; the DNA served to infer D and trimming. The sample carries approximately 1.9 million clones, roughly 93% recorded once. Positive CCR7 selection of CD45RO-negative cells yielded the naive CD8 cells, and terminally differentiated effector memory CD45RA+ cells were excluded. Participating donors were healthy, HIV-negative adults free of recent acute infections or vaccinations. Comment on this clone: Its antigen is not known.

Trimming at V came to 4 bases and at J to 4 bases, leaving 4 bases not matched to a gene. From germline, CDR1 is MGHDK and CDR2 SYGVNS. This CDR3 spans 13 amino acids. Sequencing input: naive CD8+ T cells from PBMCs. The chain uses TRBV25-1 and TRBJ2-7, with 7 bases aligning to TRBD1. The sequence derives from a young man in good health. Some clones in this sample may be carry-over from other donors' samples. Here the CDR3 reads CASSGDRAYEQYF. The CDR3 bases are TGTGCCAGCAGTGGGGACAGAGCTTACGAGCAGTACTTC.